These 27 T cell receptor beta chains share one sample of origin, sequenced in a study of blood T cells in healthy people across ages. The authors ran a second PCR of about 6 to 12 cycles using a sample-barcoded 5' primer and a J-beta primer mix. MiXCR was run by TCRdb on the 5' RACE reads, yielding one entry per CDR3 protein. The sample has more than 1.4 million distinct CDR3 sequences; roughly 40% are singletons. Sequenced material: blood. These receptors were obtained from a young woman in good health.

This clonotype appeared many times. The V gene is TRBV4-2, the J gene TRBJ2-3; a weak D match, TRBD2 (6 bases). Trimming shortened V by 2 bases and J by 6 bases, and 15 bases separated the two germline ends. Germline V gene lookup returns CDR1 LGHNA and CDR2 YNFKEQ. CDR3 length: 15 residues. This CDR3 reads CASSQTAGTADTQYF. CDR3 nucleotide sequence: TGTGCCAGCAGCCAAACAGCCGGGACTGCGGATACGCAGTATTTT.

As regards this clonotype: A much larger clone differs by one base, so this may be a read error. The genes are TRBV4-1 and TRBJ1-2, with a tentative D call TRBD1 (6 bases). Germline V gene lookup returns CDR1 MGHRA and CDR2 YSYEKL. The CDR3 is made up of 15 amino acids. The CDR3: CASSQGPGQNYGHTF. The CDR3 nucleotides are TGCGCCAGCAGCCAAGGGCCGGGACAAAACTATGGCCACACCTTC.

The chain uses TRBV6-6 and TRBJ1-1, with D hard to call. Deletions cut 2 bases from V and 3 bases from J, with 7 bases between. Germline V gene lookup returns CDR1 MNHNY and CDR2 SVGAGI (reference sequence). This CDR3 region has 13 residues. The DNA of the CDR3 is TGTGCCAGCAGTTACGCGGAAGACACTGAAGCTTTCTTT. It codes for CASSYAEDTEAFF.

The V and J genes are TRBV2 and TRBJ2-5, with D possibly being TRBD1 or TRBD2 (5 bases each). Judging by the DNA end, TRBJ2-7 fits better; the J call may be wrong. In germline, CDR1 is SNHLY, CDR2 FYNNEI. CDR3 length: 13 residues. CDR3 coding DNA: TGTGCCAGCAGTGGAGGGGAAGCTTACGAGCAGTACTTC. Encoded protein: CASSGGEAYEQYF.

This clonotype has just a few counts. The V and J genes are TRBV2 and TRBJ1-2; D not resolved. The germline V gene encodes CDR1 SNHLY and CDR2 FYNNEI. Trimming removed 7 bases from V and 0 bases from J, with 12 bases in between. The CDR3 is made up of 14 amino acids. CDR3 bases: TGTGCCAGCAACGGAGGGCAGACTAACTATGGCTACACCTTC. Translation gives CASNGGQTNYGYTF.

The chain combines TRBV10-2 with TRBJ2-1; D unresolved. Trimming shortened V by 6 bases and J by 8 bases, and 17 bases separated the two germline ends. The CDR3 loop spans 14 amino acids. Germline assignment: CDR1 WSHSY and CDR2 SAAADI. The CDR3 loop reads CASRDRGSFYEQFF. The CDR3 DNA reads TGCGCCAGCAGGGATCGAGGCTCGTTCTATGAGCAGTTCTTC.

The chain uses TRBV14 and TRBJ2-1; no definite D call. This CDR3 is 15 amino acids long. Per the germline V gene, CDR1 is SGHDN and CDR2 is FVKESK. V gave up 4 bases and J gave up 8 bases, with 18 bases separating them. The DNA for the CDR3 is TGTGCCAGCAGCCCAAAATTCCAGTGGGTCTATGAGCAGTTCTTC. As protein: CASSPKFQWVYEQFF.

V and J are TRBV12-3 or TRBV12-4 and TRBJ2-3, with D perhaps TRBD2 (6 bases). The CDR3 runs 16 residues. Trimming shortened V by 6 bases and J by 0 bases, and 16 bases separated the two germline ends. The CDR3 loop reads CASRFGVAVSTDTQYF. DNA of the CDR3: TGTGCCAGCAGGTTTGGGGTAGCGGTCAGCACAGATACGCAGTATTTT.

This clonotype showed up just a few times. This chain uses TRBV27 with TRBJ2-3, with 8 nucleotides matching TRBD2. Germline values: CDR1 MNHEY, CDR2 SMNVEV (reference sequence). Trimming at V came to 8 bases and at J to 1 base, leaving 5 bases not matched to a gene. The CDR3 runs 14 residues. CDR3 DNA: TGTGCCAGCTATGGCGGGGGGCGCACAGATACGCAGTATTTT. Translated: CASYGGGRTDTQYF.

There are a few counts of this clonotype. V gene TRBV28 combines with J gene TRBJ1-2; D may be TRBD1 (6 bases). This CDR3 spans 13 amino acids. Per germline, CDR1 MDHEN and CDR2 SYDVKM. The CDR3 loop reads CATTSGTPYGYTF. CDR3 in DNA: TGTGCGACCACCTCCGGGACACCCTATGGCTACACCTTC.

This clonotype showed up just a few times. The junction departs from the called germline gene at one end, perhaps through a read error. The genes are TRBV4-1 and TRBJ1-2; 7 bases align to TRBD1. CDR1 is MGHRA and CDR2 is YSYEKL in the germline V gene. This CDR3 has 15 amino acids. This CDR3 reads CASRHPGTANYGYTF. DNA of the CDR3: TGCGCCAGCCGCCACCCCGGGACAGCTAACTATGGCTACACCTTC.

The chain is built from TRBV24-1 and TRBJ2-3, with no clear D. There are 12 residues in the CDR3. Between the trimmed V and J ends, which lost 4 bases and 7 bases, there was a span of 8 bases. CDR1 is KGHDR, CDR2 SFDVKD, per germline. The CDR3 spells CATSDVRNTQYF. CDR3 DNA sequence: TGTGCCACCAGTGACGTCAGGAATACGCAGTATTTT.

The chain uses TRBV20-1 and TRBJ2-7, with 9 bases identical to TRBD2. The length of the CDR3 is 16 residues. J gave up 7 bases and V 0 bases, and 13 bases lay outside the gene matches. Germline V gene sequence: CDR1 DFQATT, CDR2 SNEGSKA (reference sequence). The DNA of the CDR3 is TGCAGTGCTAGAGATCCCTCTAGCGGGGTCTACAATGAGCAGTACTTC. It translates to CSARDPSSGVYNEQYF.

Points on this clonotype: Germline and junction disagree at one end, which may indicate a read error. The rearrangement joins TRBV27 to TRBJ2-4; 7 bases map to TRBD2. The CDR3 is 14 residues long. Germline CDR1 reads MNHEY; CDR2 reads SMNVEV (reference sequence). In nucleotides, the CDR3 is TGTGCCAGCAGGTTATCCCGGGGGGATGTCATTCAGTACTTC. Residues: CASRLSRGDVIQYF.

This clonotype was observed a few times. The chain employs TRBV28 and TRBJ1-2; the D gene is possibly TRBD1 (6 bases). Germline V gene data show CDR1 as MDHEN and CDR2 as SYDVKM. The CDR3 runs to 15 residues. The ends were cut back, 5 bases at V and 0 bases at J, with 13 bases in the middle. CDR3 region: CASSQAGQTNYGYTF. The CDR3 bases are TGTGCCAGCAGTCAGGCGGGACAAACTAACTATGGCTACACCTTC.

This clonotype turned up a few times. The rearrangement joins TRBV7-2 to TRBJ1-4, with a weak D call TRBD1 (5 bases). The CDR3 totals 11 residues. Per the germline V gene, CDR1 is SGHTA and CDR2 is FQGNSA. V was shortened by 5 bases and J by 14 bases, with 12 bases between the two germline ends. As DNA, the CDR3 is TGTGCCAGCAGCCCGGGGCGGGGCCTGTTTTTT. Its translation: CASSPGRGLFF.

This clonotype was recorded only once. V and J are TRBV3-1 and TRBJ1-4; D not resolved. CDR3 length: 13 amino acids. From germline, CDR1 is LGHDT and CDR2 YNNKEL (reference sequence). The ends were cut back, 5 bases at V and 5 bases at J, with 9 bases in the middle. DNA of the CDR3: TGTGCCAGCAGCAACGGGATCAATGAAAAACTGTTTTTT. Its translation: CASSNGINEKLFF.

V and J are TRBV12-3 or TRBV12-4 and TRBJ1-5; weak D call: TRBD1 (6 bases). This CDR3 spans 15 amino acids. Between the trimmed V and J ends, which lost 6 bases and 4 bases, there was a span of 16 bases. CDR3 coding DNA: TGTGCCAGCAGACCACAGGGCGGTGGTAATCAGCCCCAGCATTTT. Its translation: CASRPQGGGNQPQHF.

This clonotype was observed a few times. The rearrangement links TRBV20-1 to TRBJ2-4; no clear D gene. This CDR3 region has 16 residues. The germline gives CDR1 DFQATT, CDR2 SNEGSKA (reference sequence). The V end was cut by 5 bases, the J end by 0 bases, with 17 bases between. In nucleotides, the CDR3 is TGCAGTGCTGCCAGACGTGCCAGTCTAGCCAAAAACATTCAGTACTTC. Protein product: CSAARRASLAKNIQYF.

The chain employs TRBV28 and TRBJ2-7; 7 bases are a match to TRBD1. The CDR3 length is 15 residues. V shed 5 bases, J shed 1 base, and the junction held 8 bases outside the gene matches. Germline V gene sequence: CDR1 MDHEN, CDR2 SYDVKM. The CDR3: CASSLPDRASYEQYF. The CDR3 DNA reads TGTGCCAGCAGTCTCCCCGACAGGGCTTCCTACGAGCAGTACTTC.

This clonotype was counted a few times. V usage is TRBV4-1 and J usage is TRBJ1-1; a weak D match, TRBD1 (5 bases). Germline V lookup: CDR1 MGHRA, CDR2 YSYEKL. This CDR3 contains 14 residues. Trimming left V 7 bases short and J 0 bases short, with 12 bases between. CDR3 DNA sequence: TGCGCCAGCACCCCAACGGGACTGAACACTGAAGCTTTCTTT. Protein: CASTPTGLNTEAFF.

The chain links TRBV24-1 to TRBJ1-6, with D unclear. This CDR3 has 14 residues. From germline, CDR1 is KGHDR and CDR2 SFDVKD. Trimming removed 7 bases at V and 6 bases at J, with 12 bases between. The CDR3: CATRDRFPNSPLHF. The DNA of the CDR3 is TGTGCCACCAGGGACCGGTTCCCTAATTCACCCCTCCACTTT.

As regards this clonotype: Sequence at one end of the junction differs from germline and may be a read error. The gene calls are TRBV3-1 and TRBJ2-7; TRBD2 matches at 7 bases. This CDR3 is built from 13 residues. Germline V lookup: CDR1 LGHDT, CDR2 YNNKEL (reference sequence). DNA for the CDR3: TGTGCCAGCAGTCAAGGGAGGGGCAATGAGCAGTACTTC. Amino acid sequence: CASSQGRGNEQYF.

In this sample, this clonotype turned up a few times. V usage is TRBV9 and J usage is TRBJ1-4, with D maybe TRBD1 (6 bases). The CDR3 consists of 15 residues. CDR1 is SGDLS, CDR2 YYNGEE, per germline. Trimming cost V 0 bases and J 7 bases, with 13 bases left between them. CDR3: CASSVGRGQIEKLFF. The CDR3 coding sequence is TGTGCCAGCAGCGTAGGCCGAGGACAGATTGAAAAACTGTTTTTT.

The CDR3 sequence is CSAHRGANEKLFF. The DNA of the CDR3 is TGCAGTGCCCACAGGGGAGCTAATGAAAAACTGTTTTTT. The chain has TRBV20-1 and TRBJ1-4; 7 bases map to TRBD1. Unmatched junction bases numbered 4, after V lost 6 bases and J lost 3 bases. The CDR3 sequence is 13 residues long. Germline V gives CDR1 DFQATT, CDR2 SNEGSKA (reference sequence).

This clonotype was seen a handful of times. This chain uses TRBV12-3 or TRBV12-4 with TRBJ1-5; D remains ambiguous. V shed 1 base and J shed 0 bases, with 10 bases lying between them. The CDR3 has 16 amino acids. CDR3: CASSLGPRISNQPQHF. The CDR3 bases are TGTGCCAGCAGTTTAGGACCCCGAATTAGCAATCAGCCCCAGCATTTT.

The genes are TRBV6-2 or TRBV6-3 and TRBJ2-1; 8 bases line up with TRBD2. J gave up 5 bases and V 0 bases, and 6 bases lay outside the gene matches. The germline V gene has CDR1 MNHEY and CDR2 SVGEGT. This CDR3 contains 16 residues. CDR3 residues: CASSYSPAGDHNEQFF. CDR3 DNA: TGTGCCAGCAGTTACTCCCCAGCGGGGGACCACAATGAGCAGTTCTTC.